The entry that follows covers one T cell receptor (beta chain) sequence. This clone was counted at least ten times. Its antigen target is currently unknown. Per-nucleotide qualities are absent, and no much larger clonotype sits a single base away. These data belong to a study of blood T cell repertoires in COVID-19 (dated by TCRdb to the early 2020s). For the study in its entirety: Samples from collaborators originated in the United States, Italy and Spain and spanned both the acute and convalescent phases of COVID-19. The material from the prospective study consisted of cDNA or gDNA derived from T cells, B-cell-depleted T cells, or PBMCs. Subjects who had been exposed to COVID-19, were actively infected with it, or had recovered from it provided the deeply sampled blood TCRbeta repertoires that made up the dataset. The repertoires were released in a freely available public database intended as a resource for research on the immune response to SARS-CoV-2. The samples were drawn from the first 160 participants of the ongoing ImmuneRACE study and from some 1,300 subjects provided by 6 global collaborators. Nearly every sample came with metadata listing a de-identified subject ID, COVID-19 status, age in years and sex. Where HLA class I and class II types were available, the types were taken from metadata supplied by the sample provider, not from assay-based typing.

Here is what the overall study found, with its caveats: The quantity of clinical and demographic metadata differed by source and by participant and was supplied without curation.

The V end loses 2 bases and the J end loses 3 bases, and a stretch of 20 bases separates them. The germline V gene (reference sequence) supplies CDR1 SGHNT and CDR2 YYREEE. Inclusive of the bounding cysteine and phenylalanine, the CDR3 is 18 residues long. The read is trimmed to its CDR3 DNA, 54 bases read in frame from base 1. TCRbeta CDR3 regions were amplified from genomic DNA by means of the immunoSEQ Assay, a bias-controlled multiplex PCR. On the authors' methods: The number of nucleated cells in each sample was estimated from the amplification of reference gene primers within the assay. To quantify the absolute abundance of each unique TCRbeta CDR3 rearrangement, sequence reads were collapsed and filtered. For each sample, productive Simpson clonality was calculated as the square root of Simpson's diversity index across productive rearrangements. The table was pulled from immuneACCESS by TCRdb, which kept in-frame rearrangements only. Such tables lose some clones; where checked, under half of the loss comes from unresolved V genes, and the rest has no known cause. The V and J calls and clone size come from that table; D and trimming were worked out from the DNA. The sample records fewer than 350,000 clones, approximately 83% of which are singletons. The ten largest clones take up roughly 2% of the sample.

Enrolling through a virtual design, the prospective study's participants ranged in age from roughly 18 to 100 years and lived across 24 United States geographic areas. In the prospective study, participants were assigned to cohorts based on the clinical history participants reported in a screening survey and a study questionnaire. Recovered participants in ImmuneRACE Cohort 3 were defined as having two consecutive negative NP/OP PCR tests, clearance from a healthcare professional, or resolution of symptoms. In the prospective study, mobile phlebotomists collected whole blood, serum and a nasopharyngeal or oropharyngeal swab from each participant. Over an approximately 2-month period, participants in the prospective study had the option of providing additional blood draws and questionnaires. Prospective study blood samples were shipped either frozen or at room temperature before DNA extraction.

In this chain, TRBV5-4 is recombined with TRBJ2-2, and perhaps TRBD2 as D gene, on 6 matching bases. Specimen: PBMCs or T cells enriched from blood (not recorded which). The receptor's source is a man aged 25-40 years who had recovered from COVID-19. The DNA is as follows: TGTGCCAGCAGCTTATTAGGTGGTCGGGGGTTGGACACCGGGGAGCTGTTTTTT. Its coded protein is CASSLLGGRGLDTGELFF.